The rows below give T cell receptor beta chains drawn from one sample of a study of shared clonotypes between healthy human individuals. TCRdb's table, derived via immunoSEQ multiplex PCR, lists solely in-frame clones and lacks some. Of about 2.3 million clones listed, just over 90% were seen once; the top ten hold 0.35% to 0.45%. Sequenced input: naive CD4+ T cells from PBMCs. The receptors come from a man aged 18 to 29 in good health. Some clones in this sample may be carry-over from other donors' samples. The CDR3 runs from the conserved cysteine through the conserved F or W. D genes are given only for firm matches. Size is stated for part of the rows, as once, few or many counts, or as a class when the clone is expanded.

.,TRBJ2-5,.,TRBV10-3,CAASAAGQETQYF,TGTGCCGCTAGCGCGGCAGGGCAAGAGACCCAGTACTTC
.,TRBJ2-1,.,TRBV6-5,CASSYWPLYRVDEQFF,TGTGCCAGCAGTTACTGGCCCCTTTACAGGGTAGATGAGCAGTTCTTC
.,TRBJ1-1,.,TRBV28,CASNSARGRGNTEAFF,TGTGCCAGCAATTCCGCGAGGGGCAGGGGGAACACTGAAGCTTTCTTT
.,TRBJ2-5,.,TRBV9,CASSVDGGSKTQYF,TGTGCCAGCAGCGTAGACGGCGGGTCAAAGACCCAGTACTTC
.,TRBJ2-3,.,TRBV7-3,CASSPPGLDTQYF,TGTGCCAGCAGCCCGCCGGGCCTAGATACGCAGTATTTT
.,TRBJ2-7,.,TRBV19,CASRGTTYEQYF,TGTGCCAGTCGGGGAACAACCTACGAGCAGTACTTC
.,TRBJ2-7,.,TRBV4-2,CASSQTRRGSDEQYF,TGTGCCAGCAGCCAAACTAGAAGAGGAAGCGACGAGCAGTACTTC
.,TRBJ2-1,TRBD2,TRBV30,CAWSGGPSGRIYNEQFF,TGTGCCTGGAGCGGAGGACCTAGCGGGAGAATCTACAATGAGCAGTTCTTC
.,TRBJ2-1,.,TRBV5-1,CASSSTGNSYNEQFF,TGCGCCAGCAGCTCAACCGGGAACTCCTACAATGAGCAGTTCTTC
.,TRBJ2-2,TRBD1,TRBV5-4,CASSFLTGDPTGELFF,TGTGCCAGCAGCTTTTTGACAGGGGATCCCACCGGGGAGCTGTTTTTT
.,TRBJ1-1,TRBD1,TRBV7-8,CASSFGRWTGHQAEAFF,TGTGCCAGCAGCTTTGGCCGATGGACAGGCCATCAGGCTGAAGCTTTCTTT
.,TRBJ2-2,TRBD2,TRBV7-2,CASSFTSGGGNTGELFF,TGTGCCAGCAGCTTCACTAGCGGGGGAGGAAACACCGGGGAGCTGTTTTTT
.,TRBJ1-2,.,TRBV5-6,CASSLAGQGSRGYGYTF,TGTGCCAGCAGCTTGGCGGGGCAGGGATCTCGGGGCTATGGCTACACCTTC
.,TRBJ2-2,.,TRBV5-4,CASSLDPTNTGELFF,TGTGCCAGCAGCTTGGACCCAACGAACACCGGGGAGCTGTTTTTT
.,TRBJ1-1,.,TRBV5-6,CASIPAGPRGDTEAFF,TGTGCCAGCATCCCAGCGGGCCCTAGGGGGGACACTGAAGCTTTCTTT
once,TRBJ2-1,.,TRBV11-2,CASSSLMRVFEQFF,TGTGCCAGCAGCTCCCTTATGCGGGTCTTTGAGCAGTTCTTC
.,TRBJ2-5,TRBD2,TRBV7-3,CASSLGTSGRGGETQYF,TGTGCCAGCAGCTTAGGGACTAGCGGGAGGGGAGGAGAGACCCAGTACTTC
.,TRBJ2-1,TRBD2,TRBV28,CASSVPGSTGGYNEQFF,TGTGCCAGCAGTGTCCCGGGTTCGACGGGGGGCTACAATGAGCAGTTCTTC
.,TRBJ2-5,.,TRBV28,CASFGAGAGQETQYF,TGTGCCAGCTTCGGGGCAGGTGCGGGCCAAGAGACCCAGTACTTC